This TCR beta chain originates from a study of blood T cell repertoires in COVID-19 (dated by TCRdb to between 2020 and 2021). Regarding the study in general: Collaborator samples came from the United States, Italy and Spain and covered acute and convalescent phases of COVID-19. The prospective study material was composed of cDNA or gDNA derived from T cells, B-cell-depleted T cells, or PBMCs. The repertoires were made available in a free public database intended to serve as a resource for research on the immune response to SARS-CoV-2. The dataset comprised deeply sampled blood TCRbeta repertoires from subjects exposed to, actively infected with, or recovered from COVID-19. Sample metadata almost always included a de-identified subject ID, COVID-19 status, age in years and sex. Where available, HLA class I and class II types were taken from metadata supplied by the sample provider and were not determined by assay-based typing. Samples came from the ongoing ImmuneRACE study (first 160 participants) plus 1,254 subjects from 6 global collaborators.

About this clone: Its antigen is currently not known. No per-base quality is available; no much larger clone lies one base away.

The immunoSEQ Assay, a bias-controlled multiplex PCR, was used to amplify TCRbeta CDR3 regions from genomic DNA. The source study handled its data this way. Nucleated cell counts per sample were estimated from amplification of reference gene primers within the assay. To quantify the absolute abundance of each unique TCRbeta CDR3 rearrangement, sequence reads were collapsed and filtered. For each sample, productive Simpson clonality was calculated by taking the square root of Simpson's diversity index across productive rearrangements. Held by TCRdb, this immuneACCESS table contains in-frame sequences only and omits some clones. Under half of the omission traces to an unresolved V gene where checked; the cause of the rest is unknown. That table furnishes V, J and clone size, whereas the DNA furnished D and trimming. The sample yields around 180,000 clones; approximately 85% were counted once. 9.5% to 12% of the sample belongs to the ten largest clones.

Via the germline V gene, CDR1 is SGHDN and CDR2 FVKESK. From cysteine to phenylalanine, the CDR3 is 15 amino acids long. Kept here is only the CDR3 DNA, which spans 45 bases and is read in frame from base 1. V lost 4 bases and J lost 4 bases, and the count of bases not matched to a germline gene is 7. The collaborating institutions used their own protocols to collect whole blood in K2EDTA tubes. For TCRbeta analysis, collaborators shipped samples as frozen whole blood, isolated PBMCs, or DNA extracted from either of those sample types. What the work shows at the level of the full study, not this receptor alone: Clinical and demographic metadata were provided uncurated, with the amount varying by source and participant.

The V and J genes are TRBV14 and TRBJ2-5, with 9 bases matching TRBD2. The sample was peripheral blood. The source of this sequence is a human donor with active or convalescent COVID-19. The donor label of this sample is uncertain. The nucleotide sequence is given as TGTGCCAGCAGCCCCTGGACTAGCGATCGAGAGACCCAGTACTTC. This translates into CASSPWTSDRETQYF. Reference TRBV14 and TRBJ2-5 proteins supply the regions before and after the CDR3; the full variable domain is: EAGVTQFPSHSVIEKGQTVTLRCDPISGHDNLYWYRRVMGKEIKFLLHFVKESKQDESGMPNNRFLAERTGGTYSTLKVQPAELEDSGVYFCASSPWTSDRETQYFGPGTRLLVL.